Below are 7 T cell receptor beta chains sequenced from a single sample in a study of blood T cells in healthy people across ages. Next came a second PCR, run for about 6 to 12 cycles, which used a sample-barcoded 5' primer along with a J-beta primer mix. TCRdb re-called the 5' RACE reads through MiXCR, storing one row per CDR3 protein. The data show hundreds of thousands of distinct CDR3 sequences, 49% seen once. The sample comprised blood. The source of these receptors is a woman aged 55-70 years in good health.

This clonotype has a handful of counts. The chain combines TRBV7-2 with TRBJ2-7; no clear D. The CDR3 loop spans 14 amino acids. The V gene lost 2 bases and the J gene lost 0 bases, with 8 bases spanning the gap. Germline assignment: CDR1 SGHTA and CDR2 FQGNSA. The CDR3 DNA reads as TGTGCCAGCAGCTTAACGGTGGGCTCCTACGAGCAGTACTTC. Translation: CASSLTVGSYEQYF.

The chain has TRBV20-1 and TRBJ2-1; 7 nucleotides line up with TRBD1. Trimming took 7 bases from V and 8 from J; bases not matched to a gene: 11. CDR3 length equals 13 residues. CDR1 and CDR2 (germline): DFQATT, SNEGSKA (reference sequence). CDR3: CSELGQQYDEQFF. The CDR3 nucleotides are TGCAGTGAATTGGGACAGCAGTATGATGAGCAGTTCTTC.

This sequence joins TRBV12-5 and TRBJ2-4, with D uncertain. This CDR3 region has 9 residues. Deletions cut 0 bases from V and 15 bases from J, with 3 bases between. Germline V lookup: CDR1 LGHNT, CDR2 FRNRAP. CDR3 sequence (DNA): TGTGCTAGTGGTTTGGTAAGGTACTTC. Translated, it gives CASGLVRYF.

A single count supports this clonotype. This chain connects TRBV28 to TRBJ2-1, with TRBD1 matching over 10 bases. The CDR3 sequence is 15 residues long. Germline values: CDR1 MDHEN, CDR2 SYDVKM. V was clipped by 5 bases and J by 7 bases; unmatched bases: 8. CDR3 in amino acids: CASSPWTGGGNEQFF. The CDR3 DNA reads TGTGCCAGCAGTCCTTGGACAGGGGGGGGGAATGAGCAGTTCTTC.

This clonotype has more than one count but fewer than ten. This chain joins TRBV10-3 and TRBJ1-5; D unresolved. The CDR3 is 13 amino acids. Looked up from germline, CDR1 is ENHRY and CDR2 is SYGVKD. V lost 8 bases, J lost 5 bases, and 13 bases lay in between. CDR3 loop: CAIGGSEDQPQHF. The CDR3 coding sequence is TGTGCCATCGGAGGAAGTGAAGATCAGCCCCAGCATTTT.

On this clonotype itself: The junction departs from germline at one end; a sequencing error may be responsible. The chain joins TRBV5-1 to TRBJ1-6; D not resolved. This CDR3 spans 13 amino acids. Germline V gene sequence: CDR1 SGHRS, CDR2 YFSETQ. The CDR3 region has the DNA TGCGCCAGCAATGAAGGTTCTAATCCACCCCTCCACTTT. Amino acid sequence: CASNEGSNPPLHF.

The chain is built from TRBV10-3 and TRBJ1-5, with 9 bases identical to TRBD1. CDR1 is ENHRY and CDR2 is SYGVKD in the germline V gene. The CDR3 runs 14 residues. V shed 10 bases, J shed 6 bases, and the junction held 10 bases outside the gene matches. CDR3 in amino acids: CATTDRGSVQPQHF. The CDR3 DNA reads TGTGCCACCACGGACAGGGGAAGTGTTCAGCCCCAGCATTTT.